The next 18 T cell receptor beta chains were all read from a single sample in a study of cytotoxic CD8 clonotypes in ibrutinib-treated CLL. Profiling relied on immunoSEQ multiplex PCR, and the TCRdb table lists in-frame clones only, not all of them. This table has approximately 130,000 clones, less than 90% appearing once. Here the sequenced sample was PBMCs, taken after 24 months of ibrutinib treatment. These receptors all stem from a human donor with chronic lymphocytic leukemia.

This clone was found once. The chain is built from TRBV4-2 and TRBJ1-4; 9 nucleotides align to TRBD1. The CDR3 is made up of 15 amino acids. Germline V gene lookup returns CDR1 LGHNA and CDR2 YNFKEQ. Unmatched junction bases numbered 6, after V lost 4 bases and J lost 6 bases. This CDR3 is CASSPQGAMDEKLFF. CDR3 in DNA: TGTGCCAGCAGCCCACAGGGGGCGATGGATGAAAAACTGTTTTTT.

The chain recombines TRBV19 with TRBJ2-5; 12 nucleotides align to TRBD2. The germline V gene encodes CDR1 LNHDA and CDR2 SQIVND (reference sequence). Germline trimming cut 4 bases from V and 1 base from J; bases unmatched to any gene: 4. This CDR3 is built from 16 residues. The CDR3 nucleotides read TGTGCCAGTAGTACTCGGACTAGCGGGACCCAAGAGACCCAGTACTTC. Protein product: CASSTRTSGTQETQYF. The full variable domain, in which reference TRBV19 and TRBJ2-5 provide the parts outside the CDR3, is DGGITQSPKYLFRKEGQNVTLSCEQNLNHDAMYWYRQDPGQGLRLIYYSQIVNDFQKGDIAEGYSVSREKKESFPLTVTSAQKNPTAFYLCASSTRTSGTQETQYFGPGTRLLVL.

The chain recombines TRBV27 with TRBJ1-2; TRBD1 agrees at 7 bases. CDR1 and CDR2 from the germline V gene are MNHEY and SMNVEV (reference sequence). The CDR3 has 15 residues. The J segment lost 9 bases and the V segment lost 5 bases, leaving 15 bases of the junction unmatched. In DNA form, the CDR3 reads TGTGCCAGCAGTGATCCGGGACAGTTCTTCCTACGCTACACCTTC. It specifies CASSDPGQFFLRYTF.

The chain has TRBV19 and TRBJ1-6; D is possibly TRBD1 (6 bases). V was shortened by 7 bases and J by 10 bases, with 14 bases between the two germline ends. Germline CDR1 is LNHDA and CDR2 is SQIVND (reference sequence). The length of the CDR3 is 13 residues. Here the CDR3 reads CASTRTDTSPLHF. The CDR3 DNA sequence: TGTGCCAGTACGCGGACAGACACCTCACCCCTCCACTTT.

The V call is TRBV4-3, the J call TRBJ1-4; 8 bases align to TRBD1. This CDR3 has 14 residues. V lost 2 bases, J lost 7 bases, and 3 bases stayed unmatched. Per the germline V gene, CDR1 is LGHNA and CDR2 is YSLEER. The CDR3: CASSQQGAGEKLFF. CDR3 DNA sequence: TGCGCCAGCAGCCAACAGGGGGCGGGTGAAAAACTGTTTTTT.

This clone was counted a single time. The chain joins TRBV5-1 to TRBJ2-7, with 7 bases aligning to TRBD2. The germline V gene has CDR1 SGHRS and CDR2 YFSETQ. This CDR3 region has 15 residues. V shed 9 bases, J shed 5 bases, and the junction held 17 bases outside the gene matches. CDR3 DNA sequence: TGCGCCACCGCGGTCTCCTCCGGGGGGTTGGACGAGCAGTACTTC. Translated, it gives CATAVSSGGLDEQYF.

The V gene is TRBV18, the J gene TRBJ2-5; perhaps TRBD2 as D (5 bases). In germline, CDR1 is KGHSH, CDR2 LQKENI. This CDR3 is built from 14 residues. Trimming removed 1 base at V and 5 bases at J, with 11 bases between. Here the CDR3 DNA reads TGTGCCAGCTCACCACTGCCCCGAGGGGAGACCCAGTACTTC. It codes for CASSPLPRGETQYF.

This rearrangement joins TRBV4-3 to TRBJ1-4; D remains ambiguous. V lost 1 base and J 10 bases, leaving 16 bases between the germline ends. There are 15 residues in the CDR3. Per germline, CDR1 LGHNA and CDR2 YSLEER. CDR3 sequence reads: CASSQVVALRGKLFF. The DNA of the CDR3 is TGCGCCAGCAGCCAAGTTGTCGCCCTACGGGGAAAACTGTTTTTT.

V gene TRBV30 combines with J gene TRBJ1-2; 10 bases align to TRBD1. Germline loops: CDR1 GTSNPN, CDR2 SVGIG (reference sequence). There are 11 residues in the CDR3. Trimming took 8 bases from V and 8 from J; bases not matched to a gene: 5. The CDR3, as DNA: TGTGCCCGTGACAGGGGGCTCGGCTACACCTTC. Residues: CARDRGLGYTF.

CDR3 in DNA: TGTGCCAGCAGATGGGGCTCCTTTTCACCCCTCCACTTT. This encodes CASRWGSFSPLHF. The gene calls are TRBV5-6 and TRBJ1-6; D is perhaps TRBD1 (5 bases). Germline CDR1 reads SGHDT; CDR2 reads YYEEEE. The CDR3 loop spans 13 amino acids. The germline V and J ends were trimmed by 5 bases and 9 bases, with 12 bases remaining between them.

The chain has TRBV6-6 and TRBJ1-2, with 8 bases identical to TRBD1. V gave up 0 bases and J gave up 3 bases; unmatched junction bases: 6. This CDR3 is 16 amino acids long. Germline CDR1 and CDR2: MNHNY and SVGAGI (reference sequence). CDR3 sequence (DNA): TGTGCCAGCAGTTACTCACCCAGGGGGCAGGACTATGGCTACACCTTC. This codes for CASSYSPRGQDYGYTF.

The V gene is TRBV6-5, the J gene TRBJ2-1; no clear D gene. The CDR3 contains 14 residues. V was cut by 6 bases and J by 4 bases, with 13 bases left in between. CDR1 is MNHEY and CDR2 is SVGAGI in the germline V gene. In DNA, the CDR3 is TGTGCCAGCAGGGACGCGTCTGGTTACAATGAGCAGTTCTTC. Translation gives CASRDASGYNEQFF.

As regards this clone: Compared with germline, one end of the junction differs, possibly owing to a read error. The chain links TRBV9 to TRBJ1-1, with unresolved D. CDR3 length: 12 amino acids. In germline, CDR1 is SGDLS, CDR2 YYNGEE. The CDR3 nucleotides read TGTGCCAGCAGCGTAGAAAAGTACGGGTTGGTCTTT. It is translated as CASSVEKYGLVF.

This chain uses TRBV10-3 with TRBJ2-1; 12 bases line up with TRBD2. Germline lookup yields CDR1 ENHRY and CDR2 SYGVKD. The CDR3 consists of 15 residues. With 7 bases clipped from V and 9 bases from J, the junction kept 10 bases outside the gene matches. As DNA, the CDR3 is TGTGCCATCAAGTCTAGCGGGGGGGCCGAGGGTGAGCAGTTCTTC. Translated: CAIKSSGGAEGEQFF.

This clone is a singleton in its sample. This chain links TRBV29-1 with TRBJ2-3; D is perhaps TRBD1 (6 bases). There are 14 residues in the CDR3. Trimming shortened V by 0 bases and J by 2 bases, and 9 bases separated the two germline ends. CDR1 SQVTM and CDR2 ANQGSEA come from the germline V gene. CDR3 nucleotide sequence: TGCAGCGTTGAAGAGGGGGCGTTCACAGATACGCAGTATTTT. It specifies CSVEEGAFTDTQYF.

The chain has TRBV29-1 and TRBJ2-7; 9 positions match TRBD2. Trimming removed 5 bases from V and 3 bases from J; junction bases left unmatched: 2. Germline CDR1 is SQVTM and CDR2 is ANQGSEA. CDR3 length: 12 residues. The CDR3 sequence: CSVYSGGYEQYF. For the CDR3, the DNA is TGCAGCGTTTATAGCGGGGGCTACGAGCAGTACTTC.

The chain joins TRBV11-3 to TRBJ2-5, with D uncertain. The ends were cut back, 5 bases at V and 5 bases at J, with 12 bases in the middle. Germline V lookup: CDR1 SGHNT, CDR2 YENEEA. The CDR3 consists of 13 residues. This CDR3 reads CASSPNGRETQYF. In DNA, the CDR3 is TGTGCCAGCAGCCCCAATGGGCGGGAGACCCAGTACTTC.

The chain links TRBV5-1 to TRBJ2-1; possible D gene TRBD2, 6 bases. CDR3 length: 15 amino acids. V gave up 0 bases and J gave up 4 bases, with 11 bases separating them. Germline CDR1 and CDR2: SGHRS and YFSETQ. CDR3 residues: CASSLGGTKYNEQFF. CDR3 in DNA: TGCGCCAGCAGCTTGGGCGGGACCAAGTACAATGAGCAGTTCTTC.